Sequencing of this TCR beta chain was carried out in a study of T-cell memory formation after mild COVID-19 (TCRdb year 2021). Regarding the complete study: Most TCR sequence clusters were specific to one of the two donors. Longitudinal TCRalpha and TCRbeta repertoire sequencing tracked T-cell clones expanding and contracting after mild COVID-19 in a couple of donors. The cohort comprised two young, previously healthy adult volunteers, one female and one male. The research as a whole found: Some responding clones were detected in pre-infection memory, suggesting pre-existing cross-reactive memory T cells joined the SARS-CoV-2 response. Contracting CD4+ clones were found mainly in CM and EM memory subsets, while CD8+ clones were enriched in EMRA. The study included only a couple of mild cases, and larger cohorts that include severe cases with pre-infection samples were judged to be necessary. From day 15 to 85, contracting clones showed balanced CD4/CD8 phenotypes, whereas a second wave of clones that expanded from day 15 to 37 leaned towards CD4+. The second-wave clones that peaked on day 37 were not confirmed to be SARS-CoV-2 specific.

This clonotype was counted many times. Its recognized antigen is unknown. Base qualities were left out, and no much larger clone turns up one base away. The sample was run on an Illumina NovaSeq 6000. TCRalpha and TCRbeta cDNA libraries were constructed by 5'RACE with constant-segment primers, with sample barcodes and unique molecular identifiers being introduced. RNA was extracted from every sample with Trizol reagent. Library amplification was performed in two PCR steps, and a second sample barcode and Illumina TruSeq adapters were introduced in the second step. Sequencing of the libraries was done on an Illumina NovaSeq, producing 2 x 150 bp paired-end reads. In the paper's pipeline: With migec v1.2.7, reads were demultiplexed and then collapsed into UMI-guided consensus sequences. Using mixcr v2.1.11, UMI consensuses were aligned to TRA and TRB V and J templates and then assembled into clonotypes. A clonotype was counted as expanded or contracted only if both edgeR and NoisET called the change significant, with noise models trained on biological replicates. For edgeR calls, a false discovery rate-adjusted p below 0.01 and a log2 fold-change threshold of 1 were applied. As an exploratory analysis of dynamics, max-normalized trajectories of the 1000 most abundant clonotypes were examined by PCA with hierarchical clustering. Separately sequenced CD4+ and CD8+ repertoires were used to assign the CD4 or CD8 phenotype of responding clones. The public reads were reanalyzed by TCRdb: fastp trimming at Q25, MiXCR alignment, in-frame beta chains only. All rows with the same CDR3 protein become a single entry with the most common DNA and genes. These V and J calls rely on TCRdb rather than the paper's analysis. Present in this sample are more than 450,000 distinct CDR3 sequences, over 15% of which were seen just once. The top ten clonotypes cover about 12% of the sample.

V is shortened by 0 bases, J by 7 bases, and the region joining them spans 16 bases. CDR3 length: 15 amino acids, cysteine to phenylalanine. Only the CDR3 DNA is retained, 45 bases long and in frame from the first base. CDR1 and CDR2 are drawn from the germline V gene: SGHVS, FNYEAQ. PBMCs were isolated by Ficoll-Paque density gradient centrifugation. The source of this sequence is an adult woman who had mild COVID-19 (a few samples of this study predate the infection). The sample titles of this study are shuffled in the database, so cell type and time point are left out; the donor was told from shared clones. The rearranged chain carries TRBV7-6 and TRBJ2-7, with a weak D call of TRBD2 (6 bases match). Sequencing input: PBMCs or a T cell subset sorted from them (not recorded which). The nucleotides are TGTGCCAGCAGCTTAGCGTTGGAGGGTGCGGGGGAGCAGTACTTC. The translation is CASSLALEGAGEQYF.